This TCR beta chain derives from a study of T-cell reconstitution after alpha-beta-depleted transplantation in children. This clonotype was picked up a small number of times. CDR1 is LGHNA and CDR2 is YNFKEQ in the germline V gene. The germline V and J ends were trimmed by 0 bases and 4 bases, with 13 bases remaining between them. The CDR3 extends over 16 amino acids. For TCRbeta, the library was prepared with unique molecular identifiers. TCRdb ran MiXCR on the PCR reads and lists one entry per CDR3 protein. The sample records about 540,000 distinct CDR3 sequences, about a sixth being singletons. The TCR comes from a human donor who donated a stem cell graft to a child with acute lymphoblastic leukemia. The material sequenced was PBMCs from the stem cell graft donor, taken from the stem cell graft. The chain carries TRBV4-2 and TRBJ2-1; perhaps TRBD1 as D (5 bases). The CDR3 protein is CASSQDPLRQYNEQFF. The CDR3 nucleotides are TGTGCCAGCAGCCAAGACCCACTCCGACAGTACAATGAGCAGTTCTTC.